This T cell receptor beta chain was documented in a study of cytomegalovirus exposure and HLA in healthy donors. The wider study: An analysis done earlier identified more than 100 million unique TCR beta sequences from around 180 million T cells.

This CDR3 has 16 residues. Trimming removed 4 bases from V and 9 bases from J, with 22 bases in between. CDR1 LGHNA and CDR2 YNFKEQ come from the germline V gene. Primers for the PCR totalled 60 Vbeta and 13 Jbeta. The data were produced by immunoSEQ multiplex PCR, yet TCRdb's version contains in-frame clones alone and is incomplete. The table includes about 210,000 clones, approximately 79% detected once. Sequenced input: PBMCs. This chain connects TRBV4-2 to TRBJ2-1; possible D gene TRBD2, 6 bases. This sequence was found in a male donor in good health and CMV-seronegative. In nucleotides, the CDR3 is TGTGCCAGCAGCCTCCGGGGACTTCGCGATTCCACTGAGCAGTTCTTC. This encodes CASSLRGLRDSTEQFF.